A selection of T cell receptor beta chains follows, all from one sample in a study of human T cells and chemical hapten exposure. MiXCR, applied by TCRdb to the RACE reads, yields one record per CDR3 protein. Of 44,000 or so distinct CDR3 sequences in the sample, 3.7% are singletons; the top ten hold 4.5% to 7%. Sequences were obtained from whole blood. These receptor sequences come from a human donor in good health. Some clones in this sample may be carry-over from other donors' samples. CDR3s include the opening cysteine and the closing phenylalanine or tryptophan. A D gene is named only where the DNA matches it firmly. The size field is filled for only some rows; it gives once, few, many or a size class.

V,size,J,D,CDR3,DNA
TRBV4-1,many,TRBJ2-1,TRBD2,CASSQDLAGGWNEQFF,TGCGCCAGCAGCCAAGATCTAGCGGGAGGTTGGAATGAGCAGTTCTTC
TRBV6-2/TRBV6-3,many,TRBJ2-2,NA,CASSYFGNTGELFF,TGTGCCAGCAGTTATTTTGGGAACACCGGGGAGCTGTTTTTT
TRBV28,few,TRBJ2-2,TRBD2,CASSLSGTSGRVTGELFF,TGTGCCAGCAGTTTATCCGGGACTAGCGGGAGGGTCACCGGGGAGCTGTTTTTT
TRBV7-3,many,TRBJ2-2,NA,CASSLKGTNTGELFF,TGTGCCAGCAGCTTAAAGGGGACGAACACCGGGGAGCTGTTTTTT
TRBV19,few,TRBJ2-3,TRBD1,CASAGGHGDTQYF,TGCGCATCTGCAGGGGGCCATGGAGATACGCAGTATTTT
TRBV6-5,many,TRBJ1-2,NA,CASSYGSYGYTF,TGTGCCAGCAGTTACGGGAGCTATGGCTACACCTTC
TRBV24-1,many,TRBJ2-1,TRBD2,CATSDLTSGRNNEQFF,TGTGCCACCAGTGACCTGACTAGCGGGAGGAATAATGAGCAGTTCTTC
TRBV28,many,TRBJ1-4,NA,CASRLEGRREKLFF,TGTGCCAGCAGACTAGAAGGCAGGAGGGAAAAACTGTTTTTT
TRBV28,few,TRBJ2-7,NA,CASSQPRTARRYEQYF,TGTGCCAGCAGTCAGCCCCGGACGGCTAGGAGATACGAGCAGTACTTC
TRBV20-1,many,TRBJ2-5,TRBD2,CSADRLAGVETQYF,TGCAGTGCCGATCGACTAGCGGGAGTAGAGACCCAGTACTTC
TRBV20-1,many,TRBJ1-5,NA,CSARTGAQPQHF,TGCAGTGCGCGAACGGGGGCCCAGCCCCAGCATTTT
TRBV5-1,many,TRBJ2-4,NA,CASSSGQKNIQYF,TGCGCCAGCAGCTCCGGACAGAAAAACATTCAGTACTTC
TRBV7-3,few,TRBJ2-2,TRBD2,CASSLNGQGLAGEAGELFF,TGTGCCAGCAGCTTAAACGGCCAAGGACTAGCGGGAGAAGCCGGGGAGCTGTTTTTT
TRBV27,many,TRBJ2-6,NA,CASSFLGGGRDSSGANVLTF,TGTGCCAGCAGTTTTCTAGGAGGGGGTAGGGACTCTTCTGGGGCCAACGTCCTGACTTTC
TRBV28,NA,TRBJ2-5,TRBD1,CASMPRGFSETQYF,TGTGCCAGCATGCCCAGGGGGTTTAGTGAGACCCAGTACTTC
TRBV7-2,many,TRBJ2-1,NA,CASSNNAPLEQFF,TGTGCCAGCAGCAACAACGCCCCTTTGGAGCAGTTCTTC